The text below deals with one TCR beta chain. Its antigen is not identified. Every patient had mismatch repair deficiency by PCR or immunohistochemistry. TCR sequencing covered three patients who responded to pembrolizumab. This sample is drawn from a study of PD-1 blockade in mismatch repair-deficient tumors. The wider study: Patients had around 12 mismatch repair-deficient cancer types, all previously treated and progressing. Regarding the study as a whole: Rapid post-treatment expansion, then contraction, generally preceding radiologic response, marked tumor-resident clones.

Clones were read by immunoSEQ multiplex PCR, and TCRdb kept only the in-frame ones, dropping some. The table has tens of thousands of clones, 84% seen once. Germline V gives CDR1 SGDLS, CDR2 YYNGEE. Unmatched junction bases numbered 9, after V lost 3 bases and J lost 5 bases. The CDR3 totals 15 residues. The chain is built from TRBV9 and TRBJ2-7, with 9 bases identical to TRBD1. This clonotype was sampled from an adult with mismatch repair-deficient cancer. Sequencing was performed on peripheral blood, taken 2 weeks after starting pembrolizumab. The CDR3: CASSAPGTGTHEQYF. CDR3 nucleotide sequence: TGTGCCAGCAGCGCTCCCGGGACAGGGACCCACGAGCAGTACTTC.